The 8 T cell receptor beta chains given below trace back to one sample, sequenced in a study of T cells in Graves' hyperthyroidism and ophthalmopathy. Researchers took RNA transcripts and amplified the TCR beta CDR3 regions from them. TCR CDR3 underwent first-round RT-PCR with the HTBI primer set. TCRdb passed the multiplex PCR reads through MiXCR, listing each CDR3 protein once. The data contain more than 50,000 distinct CDR3 sequences, about 50% of them singletons. Specimen: blood. Receptor source: a woman in her 30s with Graves' ophthalmopathy.

This clonotype has a single count. The junction does not match germline at one end; this may be a read error. V gene TRBV2 combines with J gene TRBJ2-5; D remains unclear. The CDR3 is 11 residues long. CDR1 is SNHLY, CDR2 FYNNEI, per germline. CDR3 in amino acids: CAGSTEETQYF. The CDR3 region has the DNA TGTGCCGGCAGTACTGAGGAGACCCAGTACTTC.

Written as DNA, the CDR3 is TGTGCCAGCTCACGTTCCGGGACAGGAGATTCACCCCTCCACTTT. Its translation is CASSRSGTGDSPLHF. This chain uses TRBV18 with TRBJ1-6, with 8 nucleotides matching TRBD1. The CDR3 runs 15 residues. V gave up 4 bases and J gave up 8 bases; unmatched junction bases: 7. Germline V lookup: CDR1 KGHSH, CDR2 LQKENI.

This chain links TRBV19 with TRBJ1-2; 8 bases are a match to TRBD1. Per the germline V gene, CDR1 is LNHDA and CDR2 is SQIVND (reference sequence). CDR3 length: 15 amino acids. V gave up 9 bases and J gave up 2 bases; unmatched junction bases: 11. The CDR3 DNA sequence: TGTGCCAGCAAAGTGGGGACAGGACGGAACTATGGCTACACCTTC. Amino acids: CASKVGTGRNYGYTF.

The chain carries TRBV2 and TRBJ2-7; 12 bases align to TRBD2. Germline trimming cut 1 base from V and 4 bases from J; bases unmatched to any gene: 5. CDR1 and CDR2 from the germline V gene are SNHLY and FYNNEI. CDR3 length: 16 residues. This chain's CDR3 is CASSEVPSGRAYEQYF. The CDR3 DNA is TGTGCCAGCAGTGAAGTGCCTAGCGGGAGGGCGTACGAGCAGTACTTC.

The chain recombines TRBV19 with TRBJ2-1, with a weak D call TRBD1 (5 bases). CDR3 length: 15 amino acids. The germline CDR1 and CDR2 sequences are LNHDA and SQIVND (reference sequence). Between the trimmed V and J ends, which lost 7 bases and 0 bases, there was a span of 13 bases. The CDR3 protein is CASTRVGSSYNEQFF. The CDR3 DNA is TGTGCCAGTACCAGGGTCGGCAGCTCCTACAATGAGCAGTTCTTC.

Concerning this clonotype itself: One end of the junction does not line up with germline, which may come from a read error. The chain combines TRBV12-3 or TRBV12-4 with TRBJ2-1; D gene unclear. CDR3 size: 16 residues. CDR3 in DNA: TGTGCCAGCAGTTTAGCGGCTCAGAGCTCCGACAAGGAGCAGTTCTTC. It codes for CASSLAAQSSDKEQFF.

This clonotype was seen repeatedly, ten times or more. The rearrangement links TRBV5-6 to TRBJ2-3; TRBD1 matches at 7 bases. Germline CDR1 is SGHDT and CDR2 is YYEEEE. This CDR3 is 13 amino acids long. The V and J ends lost 6 bases and 9 bases, in that order; junction bases with no gene match: 10. CDR3 sequence reads: CASTRTGAPTQYF. CDR3 DNA sequence: TGTGCCAGCACGAGGACAGGCGCCCCGACGCAGTATTTT.

As regards this clonotype: No conserved phenylalanine or tryptophan ends this CDR3, so it is likely a read error. V and J are TRBV14 and TRBJ2-3, with 9 nucleotides matching TRBD2. The V and J ends lost 0 bases and 2 bases, in that order; junction bases with no gene match: 3. CDR3 length equals 16 residues. Germline lookup yields CDR1 SGHDN and CDR2 FVKESK. The CDR3 loop reads CASSQDASGNTDTQYK. The CDR3, as DNA: TGTGCCAGCAGCCAAGATGCTAGCGGGAACACAGATACGCAGTATAAA.